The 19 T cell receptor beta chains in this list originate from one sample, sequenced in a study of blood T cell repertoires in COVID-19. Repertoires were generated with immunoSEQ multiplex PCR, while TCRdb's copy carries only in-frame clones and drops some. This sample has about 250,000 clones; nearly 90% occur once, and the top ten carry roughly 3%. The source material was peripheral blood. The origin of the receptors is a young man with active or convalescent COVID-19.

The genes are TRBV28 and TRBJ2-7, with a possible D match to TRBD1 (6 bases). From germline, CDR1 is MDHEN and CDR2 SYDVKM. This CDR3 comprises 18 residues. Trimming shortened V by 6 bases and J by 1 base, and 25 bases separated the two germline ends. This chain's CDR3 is CASSPGPFYREVSYEQYF. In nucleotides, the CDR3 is TGTGCCAGCAGCCCAGGCCCCTTCTACAGGGAAGTTTCCTACGAGCAGTACTTC.

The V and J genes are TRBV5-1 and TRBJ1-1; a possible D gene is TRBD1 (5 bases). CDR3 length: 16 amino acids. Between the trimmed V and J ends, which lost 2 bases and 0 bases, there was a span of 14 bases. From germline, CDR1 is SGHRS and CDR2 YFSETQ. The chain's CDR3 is CASSFSRQSLNTEAFF. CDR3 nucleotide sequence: TGCGCCAGCAGCTTCAGTCGACAGAGCCTGAACACTGAAGCTTTCTTT. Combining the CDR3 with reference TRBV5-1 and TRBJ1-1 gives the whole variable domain KAGVTQTPRYLIKTRGQQVTLSCSPISGHRSVSWYQQTPGQGLQFLFEYFSETQRNKGNFPGRFSGRQFSNSRSEMNVSTLELGDSALYLCASSFSRQSLNTEAFFGQGTRLTVV.

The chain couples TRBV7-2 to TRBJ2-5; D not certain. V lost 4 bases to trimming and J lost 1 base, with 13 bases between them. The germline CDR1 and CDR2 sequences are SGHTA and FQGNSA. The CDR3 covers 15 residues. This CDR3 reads CASSSYPLFQETQYF. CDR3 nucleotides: TGTGCCAGCAGCTCCTACCCTCTCTTCCAAGAGACCCAGTACTTC.

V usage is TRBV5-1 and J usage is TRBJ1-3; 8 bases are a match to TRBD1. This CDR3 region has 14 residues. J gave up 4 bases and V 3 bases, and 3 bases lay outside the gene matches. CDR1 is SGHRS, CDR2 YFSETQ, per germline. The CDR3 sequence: CASSSTGDGNTIYF. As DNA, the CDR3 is TGCGCCAGCAGCTCGACAGGGGACGGAAACACCATATATTTT.

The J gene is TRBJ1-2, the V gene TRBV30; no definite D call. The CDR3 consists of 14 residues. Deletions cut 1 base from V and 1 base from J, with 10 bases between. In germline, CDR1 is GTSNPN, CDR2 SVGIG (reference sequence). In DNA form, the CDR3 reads TGTGCCTGGAGTGGCCTTACCAGTAACTATGGCTACACCTTC. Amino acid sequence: CAWSGLTSNYGYTF.

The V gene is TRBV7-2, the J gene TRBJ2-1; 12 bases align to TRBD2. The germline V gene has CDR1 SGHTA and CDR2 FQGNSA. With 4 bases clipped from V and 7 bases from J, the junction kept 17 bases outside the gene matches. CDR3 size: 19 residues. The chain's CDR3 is CASSSSGTSGSRVGNEQFF. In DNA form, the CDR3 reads TGTGCCAGCAGCTCGAGTGGGACTAGCGGGTCCCGGGTGGGAAATGAGCAGTTCTTC.

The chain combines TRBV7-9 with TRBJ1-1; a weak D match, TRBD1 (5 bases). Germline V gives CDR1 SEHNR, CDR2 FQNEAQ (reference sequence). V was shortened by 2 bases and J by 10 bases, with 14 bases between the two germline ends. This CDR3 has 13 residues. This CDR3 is CASSLSGTGGAFF. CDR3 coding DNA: TGTGCCAGCAGCTTATCAGGGACTGGGGGAGCTTTCTTT.

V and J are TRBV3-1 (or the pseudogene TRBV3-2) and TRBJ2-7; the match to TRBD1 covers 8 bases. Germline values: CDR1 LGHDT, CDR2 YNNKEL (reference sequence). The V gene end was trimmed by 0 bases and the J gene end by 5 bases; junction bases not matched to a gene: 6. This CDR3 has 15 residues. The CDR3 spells CASSQDGQGWNEQYF. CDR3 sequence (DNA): TGTGCCAGCAGCCAAGATGGACAGGGTTGGAACGAGCAGTACTTC.

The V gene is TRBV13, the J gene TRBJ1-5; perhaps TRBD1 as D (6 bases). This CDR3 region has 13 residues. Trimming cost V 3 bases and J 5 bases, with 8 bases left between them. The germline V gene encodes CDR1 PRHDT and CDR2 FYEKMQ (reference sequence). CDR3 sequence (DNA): TGTGCCAGCAGCTTGGACAGAGATCAGCCCCAGCATTTT. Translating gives CASSLDRDQPQHF. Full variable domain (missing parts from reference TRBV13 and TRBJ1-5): AAGVIQSPRHLIKEKRETATLKCYPIPRHDTVYWYQQGPGQDPQFLISFYEKMQSDKGSIPDRFSAQQFSDYHSELNMSSLELGDSALYFCASSLDRDQPQHFGDGTRLSIL.

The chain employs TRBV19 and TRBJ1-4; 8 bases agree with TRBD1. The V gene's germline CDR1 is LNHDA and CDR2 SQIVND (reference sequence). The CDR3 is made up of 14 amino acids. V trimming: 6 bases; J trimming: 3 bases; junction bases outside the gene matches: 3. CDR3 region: CASRVTGANEKLFF. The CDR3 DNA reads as TGTGCCAGTAGGGTGACAGGGGCTAATGAAAAACTGTTTTTT.

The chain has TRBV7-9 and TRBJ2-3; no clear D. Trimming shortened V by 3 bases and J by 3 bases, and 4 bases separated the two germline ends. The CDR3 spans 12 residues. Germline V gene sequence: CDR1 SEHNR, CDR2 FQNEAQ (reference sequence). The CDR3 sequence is CASSFGTDTQYF. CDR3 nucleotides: TGTGCCAGCAGCTTCGGGACAGATACGCAGTATTTT.

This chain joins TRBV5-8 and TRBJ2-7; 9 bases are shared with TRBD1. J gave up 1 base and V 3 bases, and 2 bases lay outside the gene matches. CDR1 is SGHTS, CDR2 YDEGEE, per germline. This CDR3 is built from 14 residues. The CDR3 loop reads CASSSGQGSYEQYF. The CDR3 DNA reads TGTGCCAGCAGCTCCGGACAGGGGTCCTACGAGCAGTACTTC.

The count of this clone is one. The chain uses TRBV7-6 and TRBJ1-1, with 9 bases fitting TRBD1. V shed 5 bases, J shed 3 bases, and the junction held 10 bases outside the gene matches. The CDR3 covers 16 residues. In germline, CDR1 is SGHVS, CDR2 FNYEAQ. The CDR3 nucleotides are TGTGCCAGCAGCCAAGGGACAGGGAAGGTTTACACTGAAGCTTTCTTT. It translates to CASSQGTGKVYTEAFF.

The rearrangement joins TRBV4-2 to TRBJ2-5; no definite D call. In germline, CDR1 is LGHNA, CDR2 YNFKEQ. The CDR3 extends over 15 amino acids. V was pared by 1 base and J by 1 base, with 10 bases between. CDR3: CASSQVSTAQETQYF. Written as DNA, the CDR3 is TGTGCCAGCAGCCAAGTGAGCACCGCCCAAGAGACCCAGTACTTC.

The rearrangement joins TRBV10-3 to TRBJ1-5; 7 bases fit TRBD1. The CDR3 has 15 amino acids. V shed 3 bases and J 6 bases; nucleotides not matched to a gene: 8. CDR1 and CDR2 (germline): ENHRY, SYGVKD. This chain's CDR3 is CAISDRQGVAQPQHF. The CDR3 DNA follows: TGTGCCATCAGTGATCGGCAGGGGGTGGCTCAGCCCCAGCATTTT.

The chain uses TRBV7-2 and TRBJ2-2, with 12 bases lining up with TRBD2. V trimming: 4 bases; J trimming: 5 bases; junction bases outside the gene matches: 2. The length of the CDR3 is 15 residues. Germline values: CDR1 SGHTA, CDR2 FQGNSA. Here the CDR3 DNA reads TGTGCCAGCAGCTCGACTAGCGGGGGTACCGGGGAGCTGTTTTTT. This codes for CASSSTSGGTGELFF. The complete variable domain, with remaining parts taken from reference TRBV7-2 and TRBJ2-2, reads GAGVSQSPSNKVTEKGKDVELRCDPISGHTALYWYRQSLGQGLEFLIYFQGNSAPDKSGLPSDRFSAERTGGSVSTLTIQRTQQEDSAVYLCASSSTSGGTGELFFGEGSRLTVL.

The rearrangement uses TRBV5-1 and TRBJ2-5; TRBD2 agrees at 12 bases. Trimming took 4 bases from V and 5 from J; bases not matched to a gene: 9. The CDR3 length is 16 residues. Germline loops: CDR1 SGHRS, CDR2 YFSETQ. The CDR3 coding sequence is TGCGCCAGCAGCACGACTAGCGGGAGTGTGGGTGAGACCCAGTACTTC. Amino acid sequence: CASSTTSGSVGETQYF.

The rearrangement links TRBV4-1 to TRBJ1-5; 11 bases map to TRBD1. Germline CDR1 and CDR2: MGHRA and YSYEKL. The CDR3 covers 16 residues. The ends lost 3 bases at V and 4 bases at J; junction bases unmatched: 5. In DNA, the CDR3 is TGCGCCAGCAGCCACCGGACAGGGGGCATAAATCAGCCCCAGCATTTT. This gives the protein CASSHRTGGINQPQHF.

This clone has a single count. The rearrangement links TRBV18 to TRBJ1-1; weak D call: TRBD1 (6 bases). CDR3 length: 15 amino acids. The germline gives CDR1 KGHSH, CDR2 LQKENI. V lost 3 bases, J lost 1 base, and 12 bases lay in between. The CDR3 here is CASSPYRETNTEAFF. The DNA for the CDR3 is TGTGCCAGCTCACCGTACAGGGAAACGAACACTGAAGCTTTCTTT.